This TCR beta chain comes out of a study of T cells after yellow fever vaccination (dated by TCRdb to the late 2010s). For context, the study as a whole: The SMART-Seq v4 Ultra Low Input RNA kit was used to prepare libraries from fractions with low cell numbers. To track T-cell clones before and after primary and booster YFV17D yellow fever vaccination, bulk TCR alpha and beta repertoires were sequenced longitudinally. Blood samples were taken at several timepoints before and after primary and secondary immunization, and bulk PBMC replicates and cell subsets were isolated. Two healthy male donors, one aged 18 to 29 and one aged 30 to 40 years, were included in the cohort. General findings and caveats noted by the study authors: Most clones expanded after primary vaccination (about 96% of CD4 and approximately 86% of CD8) were re-detected after the booster, suggesting that broad memory maintenance occurred. Because only a couple of donors were included in the study, the extent to which the findings can be generalized is limited. A small fraction of clonotypes appeared in both the CD4 and CD8 compartments, likely as a result of convergent recombination. Because abundant contaminating clonotypes from the bulk population could be contained in FACS-sorted repertoires, computational filtering was required. Compared with the primary T-cell response, the secondary T-cell response was faster but weaker, reaching its peak on day 5 rather than on day 15.

This clonotype was counted at least ten times. No cognate antigen has been identified for it. Per-nucleotide qualities are absent, and no much larger clonotype sits a single base away. The sample's treatment or condition label is to be understood as: live attenuated yellow fever vaccine strain. PBMCs were isolated from peripheral blood using a standard Ficoll-Paque protocol. CD4 and CD8 T-cell fractions were isolated with Dynabeads CD4 and CD8 positive selection kits. TriZol was used to extract RNA from bulk PBMCs, CD4 and CD8 fractions, and dextramer-positive and dextramer-negative fractions. V is reduced by 5 bases and J by 6 bases, leaving a spacing of 21 bases between them. Spanning cysteine to phenylalanine, the CDR3 consists of 16 amino acids. Solely the CDR3 DNA is kept, with 48 bases framed from the first base. As encoded in the germline V gene (reference sequence), CDR1 is SEHNR while CDR2 is FQNEAQ.

TCR cDNA was synthesized by 5'RACE template switching, which introduced a universal primer site and unique molecular identifiers. cDNA synthesis was primed from both the TCR alpha and TCR beta constant segments. Library amplification used two PCR steps, and the second PCR step added sample barcodes and sequencing adapters. Sequencing of the libraries was done on either Illumina HiSeq 2500 (2x100 bp) or NovaSeq (2x150 bp). The paper's processing steps were these. Demultiplexing of reads and collapsing into UMI consensus sequences were performed with MIGEC, and V(D)J alignment was carried out with MiXCR. Clonotypes responding to the vaccine were identified with edgeR on replicate PBMC samples, with the criteria of FDR below 0.01 and a log2 fold change above 5 up to day 15. Each bulk clonotype received a CD4 or CD8 identity based on whether the sequenced CD4 or CD8 repertoire contained that clonotype at higher abundance. Using fastp at Q25 and MiXCR, TCRdb reprocessed the public reads and kept productive beta chains. Rows with one shared CDR3 protein collapse into an entry with the most common genes and DNA. TCRdb, rather than the study authors, made the V and J calls. The table for this sample lists about 160,000 distinct CDR3 sequences; around 7% of them were counted only once. The top ten clonotypes cover 2.5% to 3% of the sample.

The sequence is built from TRBV7-9 and TRBJ2-3; the D gene assignment is perhaps TRBD1 or TRBD2, with each matching 5 bases. Sequences were derived from CD4+ T cells sorted from PBMCs, sampled less than 6 days after the first yellow fever vaccination. The TCR comes from a young man who received the YFV17D yellow fever vaccine. The CDR3 has the sequence CASSPPPGRPRDTQYF. DNA sequence: TGTGCCAGCAGCCCCCCCCCGGGACGCCCAAGGGATACGCAGTATTTT.